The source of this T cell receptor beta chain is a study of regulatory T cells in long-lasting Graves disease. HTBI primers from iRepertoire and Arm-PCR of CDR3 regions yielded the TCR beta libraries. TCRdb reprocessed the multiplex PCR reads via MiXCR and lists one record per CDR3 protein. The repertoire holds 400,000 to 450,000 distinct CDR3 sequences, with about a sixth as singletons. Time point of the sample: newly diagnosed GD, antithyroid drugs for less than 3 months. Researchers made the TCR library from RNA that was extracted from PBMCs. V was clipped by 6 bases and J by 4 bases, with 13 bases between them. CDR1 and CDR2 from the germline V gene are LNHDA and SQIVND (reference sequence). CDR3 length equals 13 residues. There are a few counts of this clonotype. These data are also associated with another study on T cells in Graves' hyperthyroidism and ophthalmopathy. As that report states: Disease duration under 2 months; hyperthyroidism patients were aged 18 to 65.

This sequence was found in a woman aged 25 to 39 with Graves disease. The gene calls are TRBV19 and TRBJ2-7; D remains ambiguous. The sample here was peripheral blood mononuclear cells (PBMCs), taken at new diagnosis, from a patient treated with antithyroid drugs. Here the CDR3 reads CASSNPPLYEQYF. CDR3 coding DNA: TGTGCCAGTAGCAATCCCCCATTGTACGAGCAGTACTTC.